Included here is one TCR beta chain sequence, with context. The sample belongs to a study of control samples from healthy donors and cancer patients. Measured with immunoSEQ multiplex PCR; TCRdb has only the in-frame clones, and not every one. Among under 85,000 clones, 90% to 95% were seen once, and the ten largest hold around 1.3%. This receptor was identified in a woman aged 40 to 50 with lung cancer. The sample consisted of PBMCs.

The CDR3 sequence: CASSLDSTYNEQFF. CDR3 DNA: TGCGCCAGCAGCTTAGACAGCACCTACAATGAGCAGTTCTTC. The J gene is TRBJ2-1, the V gene TRBV5-1, with a weak D call TRBD1 (5 bases). V was cut by 2 bases and J by 2 bases, with 8 bases left in between. The CDR3 has 14 amino acids. The germline gives CDR1 SGHRS, CDR2 YFSETQ.